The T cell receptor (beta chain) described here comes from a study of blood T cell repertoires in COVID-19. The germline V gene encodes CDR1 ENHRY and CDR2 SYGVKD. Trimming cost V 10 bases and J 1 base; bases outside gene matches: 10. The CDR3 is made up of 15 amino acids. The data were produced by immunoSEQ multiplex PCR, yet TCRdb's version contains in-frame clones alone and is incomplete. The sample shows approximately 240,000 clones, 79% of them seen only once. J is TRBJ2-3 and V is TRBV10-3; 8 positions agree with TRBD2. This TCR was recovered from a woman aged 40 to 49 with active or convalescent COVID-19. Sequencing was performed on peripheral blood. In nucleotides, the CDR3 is TGTGCCACTCGGGGGGGCCGTTTTGGCACAGATACGCAGTATTTT. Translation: CATRGGRFGTDTQYF.